This T cell receptor beta chain comes out of a study of cytomegalovirus exposure and HLA in healthy donors. Both 60 Vbeta primers and 13 Jbeta primers went into the PCR. Measured with immunoSEQ multiplex PCR; TCRdb has only the in-frame clones, and not every one. Of some 110,000 clones in the sample, approximately 80% were seen once. Germline-derived CDR1 and CDR2 are MNHNS and SASEGT. V shed 4 bases and J 6 bases; nucleotides not matched to a gene: 6. The CDR3 is 14 residues long. General observations from the study: The authors later found HLA-associated TCR beta chains more clonally expanded than equally common others. Researchers had no immune exposure information except CMV serostatus available.

About this clone: What it binds is not known.

Sequencing input: PBMCs. This clonotype originated in a woman between 25 and 40 years old in good health and CMV-seronegative. The V call is TRBV6-1, the J call TRBJ2-4, with 7 bases aligning to TRBD1. The CDR3, as DNA: TGTGCCAGCAGTGGTCGGACAGGTGGAAACATTCAGTACTTC. This sequence encodes CASSGRTGGNIQYF.